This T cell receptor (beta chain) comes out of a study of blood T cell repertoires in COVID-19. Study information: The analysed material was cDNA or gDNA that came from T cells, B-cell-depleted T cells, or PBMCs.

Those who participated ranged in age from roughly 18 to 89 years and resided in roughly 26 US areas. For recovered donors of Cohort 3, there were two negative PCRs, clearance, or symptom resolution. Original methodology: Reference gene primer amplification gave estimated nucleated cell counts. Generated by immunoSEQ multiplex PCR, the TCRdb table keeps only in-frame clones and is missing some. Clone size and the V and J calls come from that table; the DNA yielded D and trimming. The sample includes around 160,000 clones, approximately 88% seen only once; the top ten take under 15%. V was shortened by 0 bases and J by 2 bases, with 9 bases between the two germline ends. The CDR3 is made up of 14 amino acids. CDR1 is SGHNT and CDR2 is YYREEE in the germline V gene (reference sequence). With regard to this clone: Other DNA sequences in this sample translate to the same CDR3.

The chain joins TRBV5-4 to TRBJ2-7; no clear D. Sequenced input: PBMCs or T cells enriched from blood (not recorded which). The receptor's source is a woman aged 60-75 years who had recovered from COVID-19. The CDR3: CASSLDGRTYEQYF. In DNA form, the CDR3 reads TGTGCCAGCAGCTTGGATGGCAGAACCTACGAGCAGTACTTC. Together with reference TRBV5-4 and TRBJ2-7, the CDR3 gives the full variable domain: ETGVTQSPTHLIKTRGQQVTLRCSSQSGHNTVSWYQQALGQGPQFIFQYYREEENGRGNFPPRFSGLQFPNYSSELNVNALELDDSALYLCASSLDGRTYEQYFGPGTRLTVT.